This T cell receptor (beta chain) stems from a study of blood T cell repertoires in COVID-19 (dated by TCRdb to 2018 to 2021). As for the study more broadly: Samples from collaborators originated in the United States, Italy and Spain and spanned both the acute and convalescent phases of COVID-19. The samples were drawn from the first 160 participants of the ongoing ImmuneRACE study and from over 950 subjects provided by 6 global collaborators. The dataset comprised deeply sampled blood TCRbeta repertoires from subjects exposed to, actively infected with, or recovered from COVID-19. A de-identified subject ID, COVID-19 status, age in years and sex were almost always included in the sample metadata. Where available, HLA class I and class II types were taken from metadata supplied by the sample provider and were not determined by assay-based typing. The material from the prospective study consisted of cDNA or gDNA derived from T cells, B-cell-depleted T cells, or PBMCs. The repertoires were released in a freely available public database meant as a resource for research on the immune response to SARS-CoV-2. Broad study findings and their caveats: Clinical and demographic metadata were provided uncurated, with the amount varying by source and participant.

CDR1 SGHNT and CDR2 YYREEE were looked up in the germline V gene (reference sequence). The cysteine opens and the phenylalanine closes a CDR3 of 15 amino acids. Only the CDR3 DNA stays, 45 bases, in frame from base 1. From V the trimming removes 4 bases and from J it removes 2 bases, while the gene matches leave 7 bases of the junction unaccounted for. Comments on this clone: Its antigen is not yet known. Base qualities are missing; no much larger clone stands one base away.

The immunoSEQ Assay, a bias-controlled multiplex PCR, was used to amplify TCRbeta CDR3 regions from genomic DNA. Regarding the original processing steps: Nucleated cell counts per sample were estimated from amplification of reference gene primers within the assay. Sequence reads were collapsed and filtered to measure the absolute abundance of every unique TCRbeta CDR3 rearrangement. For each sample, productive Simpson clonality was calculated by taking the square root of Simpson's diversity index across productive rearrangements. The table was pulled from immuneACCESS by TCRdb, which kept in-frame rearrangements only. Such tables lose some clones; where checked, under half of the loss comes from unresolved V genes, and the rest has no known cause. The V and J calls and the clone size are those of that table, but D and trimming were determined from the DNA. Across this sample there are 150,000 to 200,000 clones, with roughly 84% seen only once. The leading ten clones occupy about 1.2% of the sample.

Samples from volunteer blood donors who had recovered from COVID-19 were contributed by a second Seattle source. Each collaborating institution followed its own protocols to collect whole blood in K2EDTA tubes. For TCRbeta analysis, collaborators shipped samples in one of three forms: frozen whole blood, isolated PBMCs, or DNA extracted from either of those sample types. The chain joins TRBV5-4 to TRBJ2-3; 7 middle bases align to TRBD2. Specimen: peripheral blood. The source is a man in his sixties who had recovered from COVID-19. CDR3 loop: CASSGGLKTTDTQYF. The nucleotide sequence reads TGTGCCAGCAGCGGGGGACTAAAGACCACAGATACGCAGTATTTT.